This TCR beta chain was recorded in a study of control samples from healthy donors and cancer patients. Germline V lookup: CDR1 SGHNT, CDR2 YYREEE (reference sequence). V dropped 4 bases and J dropped 4; count of bases not matched to a gene: 6. The CDR3 is 15 residues long. Assay: immunoSEQ multiplex PCR; the TCRdb copy retains only in-frame clones and omits some. The sample holds some 150,000 clones; nearly 96% are singletons and the top ten take approximately 1%. This clonotype was obtained from a woman in her thirties in good health. The sample consisted of blood. The chain recombines TRBV5-4 with TRBJ1-4, with 8 positions matching TRBD1. The CDR3 DNA is TGTGCCAGCAGCATCCAGGGGGCGGGTAATGAAAAACTGTTTTTT. Residues: CASSIQGAGNEKLFF.